The subject of this entry is one T cell receptor (beta chain). What it binds is unknown. Trimming took 4 bases from V and 4 from J; bases not matched to a gene: 9. The CDR3 spans 15 residues. From germline, CDR1 is KGHSH and CDR2 LQKENI. Sorted-subset replicate PCRs used 200 ng DNA, around 27,000 T cell genomes. The table came from immunoSEQ multiplex PCR; TCRdb's copy has only in-frame clones and leaves some out. The repertoire holds some 2 million clones, roughly 94% seen once, with 0.1% to 0.15% in the top ten. The data were taken from a study of shared clonotypes between healthy human individuals. Regarding the study as a whole: Estimated richness values were generally larger in naive subsets than in memory subsets. With few donors, the genetic and exposure-history diversity represented was limited.

The V gene is TRBV18, the J gene TRBJ2-5; 7 nucleotides align to TRBD1. The receptor's source is a man younger than 35 in good health. The sequenced sample was naive CD4+ T cells sorted from blood. Subset in this sample: CD45RA+ positively selected. CDR3 residues: CASSQARQGSETQYF. The CDR3 nucleotides read TGTGCCAGCTCACAGGCCCGACAGGGATCAGAGACCCAGTACTTC.